The clone carrying this T cell receptor (beta chain) was seen once. Other DNA sequences in this sample translate to the same CDR3. This entry is derived from a study of shared clonotypes between healthy human individuals. Sequenced by immunoSEQ multiplex PCR; TCRdb stores in-frame clones only, minus some. The sample yields roughly 2.4 million clones, 90% to 96% seen once. The source material was naive CD4+ T cells sorted from blood. The subset is: CD45RA+ positively selected. This TCR was recovered from a man between 18 and 35 years old in good health.

CDR3 residues: CASSSTSGSNEQYF. The CDR3 coding sequence is TGCGCCAGCAGCTCAACTTCAGGGTCCAACGAGCAGTACTTC. This chain connects TRBV5-1 to TRBJ2-7; a weak D match, TRBD1 (5 bases). Germline V CDR1 and CDR2: SGHRS, YFSETQ. Trimming left V 3 bases short and J 5 bases short, with 15 bases between. The CDR3 covers 14 residues.